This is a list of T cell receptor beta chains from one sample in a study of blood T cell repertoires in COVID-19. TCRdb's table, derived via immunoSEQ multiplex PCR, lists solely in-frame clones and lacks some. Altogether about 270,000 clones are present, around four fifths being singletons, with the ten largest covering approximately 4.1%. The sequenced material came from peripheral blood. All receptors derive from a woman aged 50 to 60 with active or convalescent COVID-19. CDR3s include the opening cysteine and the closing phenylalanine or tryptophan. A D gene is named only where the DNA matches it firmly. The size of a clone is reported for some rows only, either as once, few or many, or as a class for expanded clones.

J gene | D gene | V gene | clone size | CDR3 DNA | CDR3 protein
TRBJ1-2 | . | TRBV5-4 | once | TGTGCCAGCAGCCCCTGGGGCGGGGCAGACTATGGCTACACCTTC | CASSPWGGADYGYTF
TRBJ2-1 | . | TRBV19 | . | TGTGCCAGTAGTCGACTACTCAGCTCCTACAATGAGCAGTTCTTC | CASSRLLSSYNEQFF
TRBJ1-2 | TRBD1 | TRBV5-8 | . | TGTGCCAGCAGCTTAGGGGCGGGACAGTCCTATGGCTACACCTTC | CASSLGAGQSYGYTF
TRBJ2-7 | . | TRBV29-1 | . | TGCAGCGTTCGTAACTACGAGCAGTACTTC | CSVRNYEQYF
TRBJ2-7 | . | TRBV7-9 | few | TGTGCCAGCAGCTTAGAGGGCGGGGCCTACGAGCAGTACTTC | CASSLEGGAYEQYF
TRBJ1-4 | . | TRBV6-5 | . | TGTGCCAGCAGTTACGCCCTGACAGCCCCTAATGAAAAACTGTTTTTT | CASSYALTAPNEKLFF
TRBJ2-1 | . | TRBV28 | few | TGTGCCAGCAGCCTAACGAACCTTGAGCAGTTCTTC | CASSLTNLEQFF
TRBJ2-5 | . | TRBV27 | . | TGTGCCAGCAGTCCGACAGGTCGAGAGACCCAGTACTTC | CASSPTGRETQYF
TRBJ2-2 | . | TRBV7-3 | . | TGTGCCAGCACCTTCTCGGGGGCGGGAGTAGGAGAGCTGTTTTTT | CASTFSGAGVGELFF
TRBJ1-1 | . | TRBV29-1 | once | TGCAGCGTTGATCGTTTCGGGGGGCCGAACACTGAAGCTTTCTTT | CSVDRFGGPNTEAFF
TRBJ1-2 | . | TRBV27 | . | TGTGCCAGCTGGATTCCCGGACACGACTATGGCTACACCTTC | CASWIPGHDYGYTF
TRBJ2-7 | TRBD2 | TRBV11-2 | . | TGTGCCAGCAGCTTACCCACGCGGGGGATGCACGAGCAGTACTTC | CASSLPTRGMHEQYF
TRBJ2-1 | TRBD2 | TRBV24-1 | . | TGTGCCACCAGTTACTCCGGGACTAGCAGGCACAATGAGCAGTTCTTC | CATSYSGTSRHNEQFF
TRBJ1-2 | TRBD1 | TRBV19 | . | TGTGCCAGTAGAAGACAGGGGGGTGATGGCTACACCTTC | CASRRQGGDGYTF